This T cell receptor (beta chain) was found in a study of T cell responses to AZD1222 COVID-19 vaccine. To note about this clone: Its antigen is undetermined.

Findings and caveats of the study: The donors showed a predominance of white British ancestry and of females, with possible underestimation of clonal diversity.

Assay used: immunoSEQ multiplex PCR; TCRdb lists only in-frame clones, some missing. The sample shows approximately 130,000 clones, approximately 88% of them seen only once. This CDR3 contains 14 residues. The germline V gene has CDR1 SQVTM and CDR2 ANQGSEA. Trimming cost V 7 bases and J 0 bases; bases outside gene matches: 5. Sequencing was performed on peripheral blood, taken 28 days after the second AZD1222 dose. The TCR sequence derives from an adult who received the AZD1222 COVID-19 vaccine. V is TRBV29-1 and J is TRBJ1-4, with 7 positions matching TRBD1. The CDR3 loop reads CSARQGSTNEKLFF. In nucleotides, the CDR3 is TGCAGCGCAAGACAGGGATCAACTAATGAAAAACTGTTTTTT.